This TCR beta chain was found in a study of blood T cell repertoires in COVID-19. Study-level background: Both acute and convalescent COVID-19 samples were obtained from the United States, Italy and Spain. The analysed material was cDNA or gDNA that came from T cells, B-cell-depleted T cells, or PBMCs.

Authors' data handling: Estimation of nucleated cell counts relied on the amplification of reference gene primers. Sequenced by immunoSEQ multiplex PCR; TCRdb stores in-frame clones only, minus some. The V and J calls and the clone size are those of that table, but D and trimming were determined from the DNA. This sample has just over 300,000 clones, with 75% to 90% found just once. Per germline, CDR1 SGHTA and CDR2 FQGNSA. This CDR3 has 17 residues. The V gene end was trimmed by 5 bases and the J gene end by 0 bases; junction bases not matched to a gene: 10. This receptor was identified in a young man with active or convalescent COVID-19. Sequencing was carried out using peripheral blood. The J gene is TRBJ1-3, the V gene TRBV7-2; TRBD1 matches 7 bases. The CDR3 nucleotides read TGTGCCAGCAGCCGTTTTGGACAGGTCTCCTCTGGAAACACCATATATTTT. Translating gives CASSRFGQVSSGNTIYF.